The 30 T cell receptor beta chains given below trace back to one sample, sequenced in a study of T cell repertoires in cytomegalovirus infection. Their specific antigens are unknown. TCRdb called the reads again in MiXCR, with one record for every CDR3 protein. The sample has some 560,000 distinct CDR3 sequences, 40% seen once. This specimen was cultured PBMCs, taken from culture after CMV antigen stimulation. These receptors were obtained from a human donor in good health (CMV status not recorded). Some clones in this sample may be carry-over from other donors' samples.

CDR3 region: CASSLAPMAGEQFF. CDR3 coding DNA: TGTGCCAGCAGCTTAGCGCCAATGGCCGGTGAGCAGTTCTTC. The chain uses TRBV7-2 and TRBJ2-1; D unclear. Germline CDR1 is SGHTA and CDR2 is FQGNSA. The CDR3 totals 14 residues. Trimming removed 0 bases from V and 9 bases from J, with 12 bases in between. The variable domain in full, with the rest retrieved from reference TRBV7-2 and TRBJ2-1, is GAGVSQSPSNKVTEKGKDVELRCDPISGHTALYWYRQSLGQGLEFLIYFQGNSAPDKSGLPSDRFSAERTGGSVSTLTIQRTQQEDSAVYLCASSLAPMAGEQFFGPGTRLTVL.

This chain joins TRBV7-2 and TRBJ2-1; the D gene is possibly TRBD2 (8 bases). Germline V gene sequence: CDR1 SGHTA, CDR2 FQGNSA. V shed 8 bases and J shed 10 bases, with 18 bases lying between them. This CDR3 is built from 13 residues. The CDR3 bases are TGTGCCAGCCGGGAGGGGGCGAACACCGAGCAGTTCTTC. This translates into CASREGANTEQFF.

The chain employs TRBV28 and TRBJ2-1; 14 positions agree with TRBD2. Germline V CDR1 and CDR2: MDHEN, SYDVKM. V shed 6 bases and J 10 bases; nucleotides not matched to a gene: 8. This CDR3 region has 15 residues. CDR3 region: CASSRLAGGLGEQFF. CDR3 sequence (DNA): TGTGCCAGCAGCCGACTAGCGGGGGGGTTAGGGGAGCAGTTCTTC.

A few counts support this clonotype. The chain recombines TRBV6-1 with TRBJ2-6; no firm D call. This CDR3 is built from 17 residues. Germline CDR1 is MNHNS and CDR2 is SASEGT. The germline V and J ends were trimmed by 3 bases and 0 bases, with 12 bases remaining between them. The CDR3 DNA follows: TGTGCCAGCAGTGACCAGTCGTGGATCTCTGGGGCCAACGTCCTGACTTTC. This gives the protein CASSDQSWISGANVLTF.

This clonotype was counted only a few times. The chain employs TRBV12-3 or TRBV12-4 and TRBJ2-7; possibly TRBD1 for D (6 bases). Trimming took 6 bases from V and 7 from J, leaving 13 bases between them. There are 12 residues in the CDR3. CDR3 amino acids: CASSTGSREQYF. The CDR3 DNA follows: TGTGCCAGCAGCACAGGGTCCCGGGAGCAGTACTTC.

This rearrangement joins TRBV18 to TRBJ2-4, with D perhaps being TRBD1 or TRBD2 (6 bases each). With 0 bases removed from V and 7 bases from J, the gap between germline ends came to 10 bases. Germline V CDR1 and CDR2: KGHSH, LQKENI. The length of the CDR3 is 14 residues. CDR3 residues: CASSPPQGRNIQYF. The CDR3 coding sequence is TGTGCCAGCTCACCACCCCAGGGGAGGAACATTCAGTACTTC.

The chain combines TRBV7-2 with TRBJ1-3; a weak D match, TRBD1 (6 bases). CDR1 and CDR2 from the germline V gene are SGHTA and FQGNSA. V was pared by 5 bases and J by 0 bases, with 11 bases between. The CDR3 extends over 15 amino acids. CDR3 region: CASSPGAVSGNTIYF. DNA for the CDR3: TGTGCCAGCAGCCCAGGGGCAGTCTCTGGAAACACCATATATTTT.

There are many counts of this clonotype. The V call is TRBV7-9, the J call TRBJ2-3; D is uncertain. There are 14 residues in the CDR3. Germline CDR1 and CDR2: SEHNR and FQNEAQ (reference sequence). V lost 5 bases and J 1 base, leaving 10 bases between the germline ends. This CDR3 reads CASSRISGTDTQYF. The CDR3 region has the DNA TGTGCCAGCAGCCGTATCAGCGGCACAGATACGCAGTATTTT.

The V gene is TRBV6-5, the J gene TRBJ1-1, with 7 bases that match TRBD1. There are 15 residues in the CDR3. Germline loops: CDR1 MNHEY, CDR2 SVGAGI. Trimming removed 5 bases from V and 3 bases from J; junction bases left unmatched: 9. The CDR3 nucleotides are TGTGCCAGCAGTAGGATGACAGGGTTATACACTGAAGCTTTCTTT. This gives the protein CASSRMTGLYTEAFF.

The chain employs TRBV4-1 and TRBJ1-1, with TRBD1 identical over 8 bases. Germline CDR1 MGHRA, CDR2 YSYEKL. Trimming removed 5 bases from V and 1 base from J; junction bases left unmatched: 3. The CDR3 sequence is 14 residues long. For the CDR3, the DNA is TGCGCCAGCAGCGATGGACAGGGGAACACTGAAGCTTTCTTT. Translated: CASSDGQGNTEAFF.

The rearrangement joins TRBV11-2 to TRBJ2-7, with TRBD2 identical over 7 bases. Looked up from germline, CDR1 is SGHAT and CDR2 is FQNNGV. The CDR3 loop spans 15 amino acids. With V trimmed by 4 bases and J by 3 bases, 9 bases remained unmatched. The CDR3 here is CASSSTSRGDYEQYF. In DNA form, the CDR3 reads TGTGCCAGCAGCTCGACGTCCCGGGGGGACTACGAGCAGTACTTC.

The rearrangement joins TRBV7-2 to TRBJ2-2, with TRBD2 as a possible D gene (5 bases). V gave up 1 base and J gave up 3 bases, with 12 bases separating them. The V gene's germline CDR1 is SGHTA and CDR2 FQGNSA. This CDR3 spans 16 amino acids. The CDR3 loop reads CASSLGGWHHTGELFF. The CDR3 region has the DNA TGTGCCAGCAGCTTAGGAGGGTGGCACCACACCGGGGAGCTGTTTTTT.

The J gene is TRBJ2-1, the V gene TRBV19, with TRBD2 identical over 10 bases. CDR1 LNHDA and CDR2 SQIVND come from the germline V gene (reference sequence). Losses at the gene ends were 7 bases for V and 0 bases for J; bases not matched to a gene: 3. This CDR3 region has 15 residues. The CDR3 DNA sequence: TGTGCCAGTACTAGCGGGGGCAGCTCCTACAATGAGCAGTTCTTC. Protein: CASTSGGSSYNEQFF.

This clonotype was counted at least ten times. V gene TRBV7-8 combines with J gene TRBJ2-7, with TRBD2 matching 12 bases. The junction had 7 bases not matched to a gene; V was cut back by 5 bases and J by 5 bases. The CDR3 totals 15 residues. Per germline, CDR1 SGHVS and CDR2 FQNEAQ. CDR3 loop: CASSRRLAGVDEQYF. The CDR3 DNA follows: TGTGCCAGCAGCCGACGACTAGCGGGAGTAGACGAGCAGTACTTC.

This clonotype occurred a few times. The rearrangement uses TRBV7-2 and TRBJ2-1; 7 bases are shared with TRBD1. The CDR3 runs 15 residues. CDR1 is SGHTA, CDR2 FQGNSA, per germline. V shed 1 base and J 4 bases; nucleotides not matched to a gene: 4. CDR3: CASSLVGTDYNEQFF. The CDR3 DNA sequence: TGTGCCAGCAGCTTAGTTGGGACAGATTACAATGAGCAGTTCTTC.

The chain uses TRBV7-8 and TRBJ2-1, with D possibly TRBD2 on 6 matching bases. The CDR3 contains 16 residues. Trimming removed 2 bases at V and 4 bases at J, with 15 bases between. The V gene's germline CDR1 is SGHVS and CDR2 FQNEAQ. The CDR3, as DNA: TGTGCCAGCAGCTTAAGGGGTGGCGGGACTTACAATGAGCAGTTCTTC. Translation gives CASSLRGGGTYNEQFF.

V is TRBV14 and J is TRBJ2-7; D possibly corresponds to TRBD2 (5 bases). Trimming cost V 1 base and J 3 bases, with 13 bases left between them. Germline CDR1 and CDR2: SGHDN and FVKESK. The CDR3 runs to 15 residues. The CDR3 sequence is CASSQVSAALYEQYF. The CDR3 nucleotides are TGTGCCAGCAGCCAAGTTTCAGCGGCCCTCTACGAGCAGTACTTC.

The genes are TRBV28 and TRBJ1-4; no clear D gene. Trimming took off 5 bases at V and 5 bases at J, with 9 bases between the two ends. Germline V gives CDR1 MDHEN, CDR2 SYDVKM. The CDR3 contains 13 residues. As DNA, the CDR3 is TGTGCCAGCAGTGCCCCATGGAATGAAAAACTGTTTTTT. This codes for CASSAPWNEKLFF.

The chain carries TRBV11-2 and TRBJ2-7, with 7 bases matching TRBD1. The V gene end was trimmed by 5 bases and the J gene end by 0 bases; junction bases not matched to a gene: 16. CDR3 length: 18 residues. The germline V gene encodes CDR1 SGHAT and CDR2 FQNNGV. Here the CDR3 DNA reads TGTGCCAGCAGCCTACTTATAACCCGACAGGGAACCTCCTACGAGCAGTACTTC. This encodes CASSLLITRQGTSYEQYF.

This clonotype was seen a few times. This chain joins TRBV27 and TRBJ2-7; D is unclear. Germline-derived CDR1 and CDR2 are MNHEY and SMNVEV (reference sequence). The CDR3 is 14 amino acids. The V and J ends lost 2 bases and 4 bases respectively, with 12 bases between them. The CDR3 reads CASSLMYGFYEQYF. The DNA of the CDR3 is TGTGCCAGCAGTTTAATGTACGGGTTTTACGAGCAGTACTTC.

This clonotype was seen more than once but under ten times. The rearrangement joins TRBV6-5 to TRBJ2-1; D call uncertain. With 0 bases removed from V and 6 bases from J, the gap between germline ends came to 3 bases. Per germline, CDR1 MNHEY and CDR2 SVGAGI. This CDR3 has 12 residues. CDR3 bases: TGTGCCAGCAGTTACTCCCGCAATGAGCAGTTCTTC. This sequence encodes CASSYSRNEQFF.

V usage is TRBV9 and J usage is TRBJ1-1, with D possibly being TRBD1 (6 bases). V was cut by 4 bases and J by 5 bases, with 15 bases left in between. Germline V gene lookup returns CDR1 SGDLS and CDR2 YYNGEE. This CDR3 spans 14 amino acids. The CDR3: CASSLSEGGTEAFF. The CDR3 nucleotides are TGTGCCAGCAGCTTAAGCGAGGGGGGGACTGAAGCTTTCTTT.

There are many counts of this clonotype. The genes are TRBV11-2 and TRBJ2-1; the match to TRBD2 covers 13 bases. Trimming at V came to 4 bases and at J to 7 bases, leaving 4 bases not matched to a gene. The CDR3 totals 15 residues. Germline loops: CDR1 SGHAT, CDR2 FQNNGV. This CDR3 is CASSSGLAGANEQFF. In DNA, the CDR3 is TGTGCCAGCAGCTCCGGACTAGCGGGAGCTAATGAGCAGTTCTTC.

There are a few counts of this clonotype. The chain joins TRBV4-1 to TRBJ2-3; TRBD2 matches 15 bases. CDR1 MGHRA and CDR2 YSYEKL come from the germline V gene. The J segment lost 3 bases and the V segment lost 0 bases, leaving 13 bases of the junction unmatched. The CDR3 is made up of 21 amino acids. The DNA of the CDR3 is TGCGCCAGCAGCCAAGATCCCTCGGGACTAGCGGGGGGCCTAGCAACAGATACGCAGTATTTT. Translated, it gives CASSQDPSGLAGGLATDTQYF.

For the CDR3, the DNA is TGTGCCAGCAGCTTACGGGGCCCATCCTACAATGAGCAGTTCTTC. Protein: CASSLRGPSYNEQFF. The chain uses TRBV7-2 and TRBJ2-1; D is possibly TRBD1 or TRBD2 (5 bases each). This CDR3 is built from 15 residues. V lost 2 bases, J lost 1 base, and 9 bases lay in between. Per the germline V gene, CDR1 is SGHTA and CDR2 is FQGNSA.

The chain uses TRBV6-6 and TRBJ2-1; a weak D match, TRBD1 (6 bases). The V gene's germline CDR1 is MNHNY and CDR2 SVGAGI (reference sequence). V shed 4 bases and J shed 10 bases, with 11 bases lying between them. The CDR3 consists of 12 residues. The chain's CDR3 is CASSWGLGEQFF. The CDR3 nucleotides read TGTGCCAGCAGTTGGGGGCTGGGAGAGCAGTTCTTC.

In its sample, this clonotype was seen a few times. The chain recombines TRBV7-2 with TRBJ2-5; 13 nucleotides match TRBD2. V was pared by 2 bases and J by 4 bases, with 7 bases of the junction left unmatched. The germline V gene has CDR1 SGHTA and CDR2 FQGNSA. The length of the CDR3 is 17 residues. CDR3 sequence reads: CASSLKLAGGPLETQYF. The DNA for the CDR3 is TGTGCCAGCAGCTTAAAACTAGCGGGAGGGCCTCTAGAGACCCAGTACTTC.

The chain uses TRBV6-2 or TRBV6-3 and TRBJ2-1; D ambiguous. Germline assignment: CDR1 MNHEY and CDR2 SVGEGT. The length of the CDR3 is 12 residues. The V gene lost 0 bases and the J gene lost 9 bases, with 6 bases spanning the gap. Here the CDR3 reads CASSYSMPEQFF. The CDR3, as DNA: TGTGCCAGCAGTTACTCGATGCCTGAGCAGTTCTTC.

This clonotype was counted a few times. The CDR3 region is CASSYRVWQKLFF. Here the CDR3 DNA reads TGTGCCAGCAGTTACAGGGTATGGCAAAAACTGTTTTTT. The V call is TRBV28, the J call TRBJ1-4, with D tentatively TRBD1 (6 bases). This CDR3 has 13 amino acids. V was trimmed by 4 bases and J by 9 bases, leaving 12 bases between them. Germline values: CDR1 MDHEN, CDR2 SYDVKM.

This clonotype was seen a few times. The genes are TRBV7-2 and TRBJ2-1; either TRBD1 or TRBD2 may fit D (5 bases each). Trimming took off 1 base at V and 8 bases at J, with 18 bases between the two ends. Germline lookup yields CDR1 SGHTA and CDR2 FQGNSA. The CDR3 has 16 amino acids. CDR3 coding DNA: TGTGCCAGCAGCTTAGAAGGGACCCCCGGTTCCTATGAGCAGTTCTTC. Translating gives CASSLEGTPGSYEQFF.